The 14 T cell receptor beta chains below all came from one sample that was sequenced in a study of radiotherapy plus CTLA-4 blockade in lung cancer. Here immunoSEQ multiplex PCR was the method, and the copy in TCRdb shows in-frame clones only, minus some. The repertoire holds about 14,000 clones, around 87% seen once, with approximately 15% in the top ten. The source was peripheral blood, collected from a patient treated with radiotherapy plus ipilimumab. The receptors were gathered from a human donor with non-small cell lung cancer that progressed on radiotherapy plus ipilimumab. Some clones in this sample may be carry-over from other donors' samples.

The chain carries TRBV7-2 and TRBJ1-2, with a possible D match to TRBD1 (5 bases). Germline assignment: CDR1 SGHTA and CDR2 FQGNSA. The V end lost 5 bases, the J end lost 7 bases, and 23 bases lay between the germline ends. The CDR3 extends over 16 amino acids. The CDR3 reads CASSLQIGTGESGYTF. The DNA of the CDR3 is TGTGCCAGCAGCCTCCAAATCGGGACGGGAGAAAGTGGCTACACCTTC.

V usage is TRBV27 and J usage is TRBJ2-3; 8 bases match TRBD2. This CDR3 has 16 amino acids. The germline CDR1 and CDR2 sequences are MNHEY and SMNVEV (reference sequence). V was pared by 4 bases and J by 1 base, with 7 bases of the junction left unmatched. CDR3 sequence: CASSWGTSGGTDTQYF. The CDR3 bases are TGTGCCAGCAGTTGGGGGACTAGTGGAGGCACAGATACGCAGTATTTT.

The CDR3 coding sequence is TGTGCCAGCAGTACCCCTCTAGCGGGAGGGGCCGATGAGCAGTTCTTC. The encoded protein is CASSTPLAGGADEQFF. The rearrangement links TRBV6-6 to TRBJ2-1; 12 positions agree with TRBD2. This CDR3 contains 16 residues. After removal of 5 bases from V and 8 bases from J, the junction contained 10 bases not matched to a gene. Germline V gives CDR1 MNHNY, CDR2 SVGAGI (reference sequence).

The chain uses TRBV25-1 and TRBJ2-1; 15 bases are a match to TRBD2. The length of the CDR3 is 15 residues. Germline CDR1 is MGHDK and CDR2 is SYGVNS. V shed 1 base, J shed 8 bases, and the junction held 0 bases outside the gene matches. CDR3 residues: CASSEWTSGGDEQFF. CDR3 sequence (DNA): TGTGCCAGCAGTGAATGGACTAGCGGGGGGGATGAGCAGTTCTTC.

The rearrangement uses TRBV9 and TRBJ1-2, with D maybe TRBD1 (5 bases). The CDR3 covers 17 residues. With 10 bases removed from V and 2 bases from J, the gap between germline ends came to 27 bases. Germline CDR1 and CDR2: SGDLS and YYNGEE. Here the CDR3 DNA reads TGTGCCCTCGGATATACAGGTTACGGAACGCGAAACTATGGCTACACCTTC. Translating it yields CALGYTGYGTRNYGYTF.

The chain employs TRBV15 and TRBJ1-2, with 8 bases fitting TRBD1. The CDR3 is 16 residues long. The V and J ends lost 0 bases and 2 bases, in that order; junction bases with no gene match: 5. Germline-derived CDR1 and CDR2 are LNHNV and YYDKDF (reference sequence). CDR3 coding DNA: TGTGCCACCAGCAGAGACCGGACAGGGACAAACTATGGCTACACCTTC. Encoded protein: CATSRDRTGTNYGYTF.

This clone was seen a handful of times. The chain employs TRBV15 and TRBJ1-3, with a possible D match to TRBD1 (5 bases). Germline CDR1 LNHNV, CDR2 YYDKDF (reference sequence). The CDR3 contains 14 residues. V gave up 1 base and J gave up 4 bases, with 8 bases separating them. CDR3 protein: CATSRGPGGNTIYF. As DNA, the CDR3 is TGTGCCACCAGCAGAGGCCCAGGGGGAAACACCATATATTTT.

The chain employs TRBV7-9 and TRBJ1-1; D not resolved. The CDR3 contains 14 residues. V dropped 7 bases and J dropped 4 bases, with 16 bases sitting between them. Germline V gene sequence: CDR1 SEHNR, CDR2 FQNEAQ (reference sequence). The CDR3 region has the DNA TGTGCCAGCATCCCCCTGGAGCGCACCACTGAAGCTTTCTTT. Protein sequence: CASIPLERTTEAFF.

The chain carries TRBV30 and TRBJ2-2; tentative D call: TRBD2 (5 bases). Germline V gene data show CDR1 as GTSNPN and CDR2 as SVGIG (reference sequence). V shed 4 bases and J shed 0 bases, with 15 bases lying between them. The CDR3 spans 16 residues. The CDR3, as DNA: TGTGCCTGGAACATGCGAAGCGGAGCGAACACCGGGGAGCTGTTTTTT. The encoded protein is CAWNMRSGANTGELFF.

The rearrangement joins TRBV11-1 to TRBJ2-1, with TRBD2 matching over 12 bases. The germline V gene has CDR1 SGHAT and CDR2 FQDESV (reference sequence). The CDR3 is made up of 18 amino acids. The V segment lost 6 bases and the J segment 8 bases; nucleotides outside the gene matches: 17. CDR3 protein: CASRSRLAGDRGGYEQFF. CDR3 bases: TGTGCCAGCAGATCCAGACTAGCGGGAGATCGTGGAGGATATGAGCAGTTCTTC.

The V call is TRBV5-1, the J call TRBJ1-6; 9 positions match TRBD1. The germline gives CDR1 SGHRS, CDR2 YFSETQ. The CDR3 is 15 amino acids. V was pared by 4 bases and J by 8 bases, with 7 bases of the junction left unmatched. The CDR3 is CASSTGQGFDSPLHF. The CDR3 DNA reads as TGCGCCAGCAGCACCGGACAGGGGTTCGATTCACCCCTCCACTTT.

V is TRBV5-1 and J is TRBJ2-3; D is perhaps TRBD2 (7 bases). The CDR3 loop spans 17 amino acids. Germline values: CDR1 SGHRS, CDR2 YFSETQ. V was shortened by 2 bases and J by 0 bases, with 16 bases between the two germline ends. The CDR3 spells CASSFHKGGGSTDTQYF. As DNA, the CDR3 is TGCGCCAGCAGCTTCCACAAGGGAGGGGGGAGCACAGATACGCAGTATTTT.

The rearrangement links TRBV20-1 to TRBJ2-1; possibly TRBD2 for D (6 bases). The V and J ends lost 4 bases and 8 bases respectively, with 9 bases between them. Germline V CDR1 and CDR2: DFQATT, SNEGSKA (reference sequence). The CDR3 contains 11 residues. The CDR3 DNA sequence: TGCAGTGCTACTCGGGGGTATGAGCAGTTCTTC. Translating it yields CSATRGYEQFF.

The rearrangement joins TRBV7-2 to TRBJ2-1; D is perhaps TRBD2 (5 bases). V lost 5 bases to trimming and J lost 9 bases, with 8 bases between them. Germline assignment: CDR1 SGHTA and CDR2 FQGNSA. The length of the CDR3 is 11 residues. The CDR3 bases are TGTGCCAGCAGCCCGGGGATTGAGCAGTTCTTC. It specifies CASSPGIEQFF.